A selection of T cell receptor beta chains follows, all from one sample in a study of blood T cell repertoires in COVID-19. Profiling relied on immunoSEQ multiplex PCR, and the TCRdb table lists in-frame clones only, not all of them. Of fewer than 400,000 clones in the sample, 70% to 90% were seen once. The sequencing input was PBMCs or T cells enriched from blood (not recorded which). These receptors originate from a man aged 25 to 40 who had recovered from COVID-19. Both conserved end residues are part of each CDR3. Fields, in order: J gene, D gene, V gene, clone size, CDR3 DNA, CDR3 protein. A D gene is named only where the DNA matches it firmly. Clone size is given for some rows only: seen once, a few or many times, or a class if the clone is expanded.

J gene: TRBJ1-1; D gene: NA; V gene: TRBV27; clone size: once; CDR3 DNA: TGTGCCAGCAGTTTGCATATAGTCGGGAACACTGAAGCTTTCTTT; CDR3 protein: CASSLHIVGNTEAFF
J gene: TRBJ1-1; D gene: NA; V gene: TRBV10-2; clone size: once; CDR3 DNA: TGCGCCAGCGGAGGTTGGCCAAACACTGAAGCTTTCTTT; CDR3 protein: CASGGWPNTEAFF
J gene: TRBJ2-7; D gene: TRBD1; V gene: TRBV4-1; clone size: NA; CDR3 DNA: TGCGCCAGCAGCCAAATCCGGGACAGGGGTTACGAGCAGTACTTC; CDR3 protein: CASSQIRDRGYEQYF
J gene: TRBJ2-3; D gene: TRBD1; V gene: TRBV20-1; clone size: NA; CDR3 DNA: TGCAGTGCTAGTAGACAGGGAAACACAGATACGCAGTATTTT; CDR3 protein: CSASRQGNTDTQYF
J gene: TRBJ1-1; D gene: NA; V gene: TRBV19; clone size: few; CDR3 DNA: TGTGCCAGTAGTTCCCCGGAAGCTTTCTTT; CDR3 protein: CASSSPEAFF
J gene: TRBJ2-7; D gene: TRBD2; V gene: TRBV5-4; clone size: NA; CDR3 DNA: TGTGCCAGCAGCTTGGGCCCTAGCGGGAGGGACGAGCAGTACTTC; CDR3 protein: CASSLGPSGRDEQYF
J gene: TRBJ2-7; D gene: NA; V gene: TRBV28; clone size: NA; CDR3 DNA: TGTGCCAGCAGTTTAAACCCAGGCGCCTACGAGCAGTACTTC; CDR3 protein: CASSLNPGAYEQYF
J gene: TRBJ2-1; D gene: NA; V gene: TRBV3-1/TRBV3-2; clone size: NA; CDR3 DNA: TGTGCCAGCAGCCAAGATGGGGGCCTCTACAATGAGCAGTTCTTC; CDR3 protein: CASSQDGGLYNEQFF
J gene: TRBJ1-4; D gene: NA; V gene: TRBV19; clone size: NA; CDR3 DNA: TGTGCCAGTAGTATTACACGACAGACAACTAATGAAAAACTGTTTTTT; CDR3 protein: CASSITRQTTNEKLFF
J gene: TRBJ2-3; D gene: NA; V gene: TRBV11-3; clone size: NA; CDR3 DNA: TGTGCCAGCAGCTTAGTAAGCGACCGCACAGATACGCAGTATTTT; CDR3 protein: CASSLVSDRTDTQYF
J gene: TRBJ2-3; D gene: NA; V gene: TRBV29-1; clone size: NA; CDR3 DNA: TGCAGCGTTTACCAAGCTAGCACAGATACGCAGTATTTT; CDR3 protein: CSVYQASTDTQYF
J gene: TRBJ1-1; D gene: TRBD1; V gene: TRBV5-4; clone size: once; CDR3 DNA: TGTGCCAGCAGCGCAACCGGGACAGCTTTCGCTGAAGCTTTCTTT; CDR3 protein: CASSATGTAFAEAFF
J gene: TRBJ1-1; D gene: NA; V gene: TRBV5-1; clone size: NA; CDR3 DNA: TGCGCCAGCCGGGACAAATTTTATGATGGGGATACTCAGGTTATAAACACTGAAGCTTTCTTT; CDR3 protein: CASRDKFYDGDTQVINTEAFF
J gene: TRBJ2-1; D gene: NA; V gene: TRBV19; clone size: NA; CDR3 DNA: TGTGCCAGTAGGGCATTGGCAGGTTCACCTACCGGCTCCTACAATGAGCAGTTCTTC; CDR3 protein: CASRALAGSPTGSYNEQFF
J gene: TRBJ2-1; D gene: TRBD2; V gene: TRBV28; clone size: NA; CDR3 DNA: TGTGCCAGCAAACGGACTAGCGGGGGTAGGAATGAGCAGTTCTTC; CDR3 protein: CASKRTSGGRNEQFF
J gene: TRBJ2-7; D gene: TRBD1; V gene: TRBV28; clone size: NA; CDR3 DNA: TGTGCCAGCAGTGAGGACAGGCCCTACGAGCAGTACTTC; CDR3 protein: CASSEDRPYEQYF
J gene: TRBJ2-1; D gene: NA; V gene: TRBV27; clone size: NA; CDR3 DNA: TGTGCCAGCATGAACGCCGTGGGGCCTAACAATGAGCAGTTCTTC; CDR3 protein: CASMNAVGPNNEQFF
J gene: TRBJ1-2; D gene: NA; V gene: TRBV2; clone size: many; CDR3 DNA: TGTGCCAGCAGTGAACCGACAGGTAGTAACTATGGCTACACCTTC; CDR3 protein: CASSEPTGSNYGYTF
J gene: TRBJ2-7; D gene: NA; V gene: TRBV7-9; clone size: NA; CDR3 DNA: TGTGCCAGCAGCTTATCACCCCCTAGTGACGAGCAGTACTTC; CDR3 protein: CASSLSPPSDEQYF
J gene: TRBJ1-3; D gene: NA; V gene: TRBV19; clone size: NA; CDR3 DNA: TGTGCCAGTAGTATCCCAAACTCTGGAAACACCATATATTTT; CDR3 protein: CASSIPNSGNTIYF
J gene: TRBJ2-1; D gene: TRBD1; V gene: TRBV5-1; clone size: NA; CDR3 DNA: TGCGCCAGCAGCTTATTGTCGGGACAGGGCATCGATGAGCAGTTCTTC; CDR3 protein: CASSLLSGQGIDEQFF
J gene: TRBJ1-2; D gene: NA; V gene: TRBV30; clone size: once; CDR3 DNA: TGTGCCTGGAGGGCTCGCGGCTATGGCTACACCTTC; CDR3 protein: CAWRARGYGYTF
J gene: TRBJ1-1; D gene: NA; V gene: TRBV28; clone size: NA; CDR3 DNA: TGTGCCAGCAGTCCCCCAGGGGATACTGAAGCTTTCTTT; CDR3 protein: CASSPPGDTEAFF
J gene: TRBJ2-7; D gene: NA; V gene: TRBV11-2; clone size: NA; CDR3 DNA: TGTGCCAGCAGCCCAGGGGCAAGCTCCTACGAGCAGTACTTC; CDR3 protein: CASSPGASSYEQYF
J gene: TRBJ2-7; D gene: TRBD2; V gene: TRBV7-2; clone size: NA; CDR3 DNA: TGTGCCAGCAGCTCCCGCTTTAGCGGGAGCTCCTACGAGCAGTACTTC; CDR3 protein: CASSSRFSGSSYEQYF
J gene: TRBJ1-1; D gene: NA; V gene: TRBV19; clone size: NA; CDR3 DNA: TGTGCCAGTAGTATCCGCAGGGGATTAAACACTGAAGCTTTCTTT; CDR3 protein: CASSIRRGLNTEAFF
J gene: TRBJ2-7; D gene: TRBD1; V gene: TRBV9; clone size: NA; CDR3 DNA: TGTGCCAGCAGCCTGGGGACAGGGGGAGGTTACGAGCAGTACTTC; CDR3 protein: CASSLGTGGGYEQYF
J gene: TRBJ1-4; D gene: NA; V gene: TRBV4-1; clone size: NA; CDR3 DNA: TGCGCCAGCAGCCAAGATGTGGGCGTGGATGGTGAAAAACTGTTTTTT; CDR3 protein: CASSQDVGVDGEKLFF
J gene: TRBJ2-7; D gene: TRBD1; V gene: TRBV29-1; clone size: NA; CDR3 DNA: TGCAGCGGGGGGACAGGGGTTCGAGAGCAGTACTTC; CDR3 protein: CSGGTGVREQYF
J gene: TRBJ1-1; D gene: NA; V gene: TRBV4-2; clone size: NA; CDR3 DNA: TGTGCCAGCAGCCAAGTCCTAGGGGGCACTGAAGCTTTCTTT; CDR3 protein: CASSQVLGGTEAFF
J gene: TRBJ1-5; D gene: NA; V gene: TRBV15; clone size: NA; CDR3 DNA: TGTGCCACCAGCCGGTCCCCGCGGGGGATGGATAGCAATCAGCCCCAGCATTTT; CDR3 protein: CATSRSPRGMDSNQPQHF
J gene: TRBJ1-1; D gene: NA; V gene: TRBV4-1; clone size: NA; CDR3 DNA: TGCGCCAGCAGGCCCCAGGGGCGCGACACTGAAGCTTTCTTT; CDR3 protein: CASRPQGRDTEAFF
J gene: TRBJ1-3; D gene: NA; V gene: TRBV6-1; clone size: NA; CDR3 DNA: TGTGCCAGCAGAGACGGGGGAACTGGAAACACCATATATTTT; CDR3 protein: CASRDGGTGNTIYF
J gene: TRBJ1-1; D gene: NA; V gene: TRBV2; clone size: NA; CDR3 DNA: TGTGCCAGCAGTGGGGCGAACACTGAAGCTTTCTTT; CDR3 protein: CASSGANTEAFF
J gene: TRBJ1-5; D gene: NA; V gene: TRBV28; clone size: NA; CDR3 DNA: TGTGCCAGCAGTTTTAGTGTTCGGCGGTTTAGCAATCAGCCCCAGCATTTT; CDR3 protein: CASSFSVRRFSNQPQHF
J gene: TRBJ2-4; D gene: TRBD2; V gene: TRBV11-3; clone size: NA; CDR3 DNA: TGTGCCACTTCCTTAGCGGGAGGGCCGCCCAAAAACATTCAGTACTTC; CDR3 protein: CATSLAGGPPKNIQYF
J gene: TRBJ1-2; D gene: NA; V gene: TRBV3-1/TRBV3-2; clone size: NA; CDR3 DNA: TGTGCCAGCAGCCGCTATGTGGGAGGTGTTAACTATGGCTACACCTTC; CDR3 protein: CASSRYVGGVNYGYTF
J gene: TRBJ2-7; D gene: TRBD1; V gene: TRBV28; clone size: once; CDR3 DNA: TGTGCCAGCACCCCTCTCCCGGGACAGGGGGGAATAAGGAGCTCCTACGAGCAGTACTTC; CDR3 protein: CASTPLPGQGGIRSSYEQYF
J gene: TRBJ2-4; D gene: NA; V gene: TRBV6-5; clone size: few; CDR3 DNA: TGTGCCAGCAGGGACAGTACCAAAAACATTCAGTACTTC; CDR3 protein: CASRDSTKNIQYF
J gene: TRBJ2-1; D gene: TRBD2; V gene: TRBV5-1; clone size: NA; CDR3 DNA: TGCGCCAGCAGCCTCTACCCCAGGACTAGCGGGTACAATGAGCAGTTCTTC; CDR3 protein: CASSLYPRTSGYNEQFF
J gene: TRBJ1-2; D gene: NA; V gene: TRBV21-1; clone size: NA; CDR3 DNA: TGTGCCAGCAGCAAGAGGGCGGGGGTTTTCTATGGCTACACCTTC; CDR3 protein: CASSKRAGVFYGYTF
J gene: TRBJ2-5; D gene: TRBD1; V gene: TRBV11-3; clone size: NA; CDR3 DNA: TGTGCCAGCAGCTCGGGCGGACAGGGGATGAAAGAGACCCAGTACTTC; CDR3 protein: CASSSGGQGMKETQYF
J gene: TRBJ2-5; D gene: NA; V gene: TRBV7-9; clone size: NA; CDR3 DNA: TGTGCCAGCCTAAGGACAGCTCAAGAGACCCAGTACTTC; CDR3 protein: CASLRTAQETQYF
J gene: TRBJ2-5; D gene: TRBD2; V gene: TRBV5-1; clone size: NA; CDR3 DNA: TGCGCCAGCAGACTAGCGGGAGTCCCCCAAGAGACCCAGTACTTC; CDR3 protein: CASRLAGVPQETQYF
J gene: TRBJ2-3; D gene: NA; V gene: TRBV6-5; clone size: NA; CDR3 DNA: TGTGCCAGCAGCCTCAACGGGGGCACAGATACGCAGTATTTT; CDR3 protein: CASSLNGGTDTQYF
J gene: TRBJ2-1; D gene: NA; V gene: TRBV5-6; clone size: NA; CDR3 DNA: TGTGCCAGCAGGGGACTTCAAGAGGGCTTCTCCTACAATGAGCAGTTCTTC; CDR3 protein: CASRGLQEGFSYNEQFF